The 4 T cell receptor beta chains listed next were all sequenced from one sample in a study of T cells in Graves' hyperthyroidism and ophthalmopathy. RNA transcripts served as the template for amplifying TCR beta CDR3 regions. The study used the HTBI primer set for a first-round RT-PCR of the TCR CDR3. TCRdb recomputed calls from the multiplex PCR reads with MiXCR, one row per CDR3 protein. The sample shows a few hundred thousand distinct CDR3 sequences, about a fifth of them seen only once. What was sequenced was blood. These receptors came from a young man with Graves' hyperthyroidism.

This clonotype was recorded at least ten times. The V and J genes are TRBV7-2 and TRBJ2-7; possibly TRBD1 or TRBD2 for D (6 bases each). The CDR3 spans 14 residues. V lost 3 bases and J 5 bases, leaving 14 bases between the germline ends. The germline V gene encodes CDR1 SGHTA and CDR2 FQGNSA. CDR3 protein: CASSFGGGGNEQYF. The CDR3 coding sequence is TGTGCCAGCAGCTTCGGCGGAGGGGGTAACGAGCAGTACTTC. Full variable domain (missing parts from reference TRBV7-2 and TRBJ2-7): GAGVSQSPSNKVTEKGKDVELRCDPISGHTALYWYRQSLGQGLEFLIYFQGNSAPDKSGLPSDRFSAERTGGSVSTLTIQRTQQEDSAVYLCASSFGGGGNEQYFGPGTRLTVT.

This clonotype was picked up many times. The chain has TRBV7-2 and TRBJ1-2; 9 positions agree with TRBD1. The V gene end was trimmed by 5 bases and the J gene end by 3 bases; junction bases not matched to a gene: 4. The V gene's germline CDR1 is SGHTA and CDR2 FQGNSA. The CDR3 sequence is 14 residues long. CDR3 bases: TGTGCCAGCAGCGAGGACAGGGGCCACTATGGCTACACCTTC. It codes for CASSEDRGHYGYTF.

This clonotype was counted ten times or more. CDR3 region: CASELADPYEQYF. In DNA form, the CDR3 reads TGTGCCAGCGAGCTAGCGGACCCCTACGAGCAGTACTTC. The rearrangement uses TRBV6-1 and TRBJ2-7, with 7 bases identical to TRBD2. With V trimmed by 8 bases and J by 2 bases, 6 bases remained unmatched. Looked up from germline, CDR1 is MNHNS and CDR2 is SASEGT. The CDR3 has 13 residues.

The CDR3 DNA sequence: TGTGCCAGCTCCGGACAGAACGGGGTGCAGTACTTC. Translating it yields CASSGQNGVQYF. V and J are TRBV19 and TRBJ2-7; perhaps TRBD1 as D (6 bases). V was trimmed by 9 bases and J by 9 bases, leaving 18 bases between them. From germline, CDR1 is LNHDA and CDR2 SQIVND (reference sequence). The CDR3 consists of 12 residues.